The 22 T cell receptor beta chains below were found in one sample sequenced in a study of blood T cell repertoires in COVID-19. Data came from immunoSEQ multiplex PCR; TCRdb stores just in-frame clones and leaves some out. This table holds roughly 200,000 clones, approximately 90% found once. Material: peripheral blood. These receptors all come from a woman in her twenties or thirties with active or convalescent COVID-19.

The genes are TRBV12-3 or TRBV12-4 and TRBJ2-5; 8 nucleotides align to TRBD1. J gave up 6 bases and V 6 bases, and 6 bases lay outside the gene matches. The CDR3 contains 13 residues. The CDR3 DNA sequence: TGTGCCAGCAGACTTGGACAGGGACAGACCCAGTACTTC. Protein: CASRLGQGQTQYF.

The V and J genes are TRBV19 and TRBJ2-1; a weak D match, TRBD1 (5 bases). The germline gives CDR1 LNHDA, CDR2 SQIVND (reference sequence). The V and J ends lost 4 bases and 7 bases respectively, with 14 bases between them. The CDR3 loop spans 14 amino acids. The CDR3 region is CASSTQGLGNEQFF. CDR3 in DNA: TGTGCCAGTAGTACCCAGGGTTTAGGTAATGAGCAGTTCTTC.

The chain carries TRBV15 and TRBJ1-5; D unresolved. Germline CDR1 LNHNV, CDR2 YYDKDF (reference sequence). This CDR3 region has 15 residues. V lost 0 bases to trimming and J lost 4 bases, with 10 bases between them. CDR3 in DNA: TGTGCCACCAGCAGAGATCCGGGGTTAAATCAGCCCCAGCATTTT. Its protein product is CATSRDPGLNQPQHF. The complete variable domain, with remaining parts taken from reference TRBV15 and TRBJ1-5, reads DAMVIQNPRYQVTQFGKPVTLSCSQTLNHNVMYWYQQKSSQAPKLLFHYYDKDFNNEADTPDNFQSRRPNTSFCFLDIRSPGLGDTAMYLCATSRDPGLNQPQHFGDGTRLSIL.

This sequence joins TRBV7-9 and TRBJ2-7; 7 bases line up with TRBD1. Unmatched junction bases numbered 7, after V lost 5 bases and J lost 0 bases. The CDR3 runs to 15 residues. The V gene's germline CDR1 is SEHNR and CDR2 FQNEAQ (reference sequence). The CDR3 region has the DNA TGTGCCAGCAGCCCGGGACAGACTCACTCCTACGAGCAGTACTTC. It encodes CASSPGQTHSYEQYF.

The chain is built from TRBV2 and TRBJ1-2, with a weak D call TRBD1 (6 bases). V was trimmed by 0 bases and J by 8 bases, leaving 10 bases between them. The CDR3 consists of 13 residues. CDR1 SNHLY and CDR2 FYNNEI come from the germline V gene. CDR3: CASSEALRGGYTF. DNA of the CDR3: TGTGCCAGCAGTGAAGCCCTAAGGGGGGGCTACACCTTC.

The CDR3 loop is CASSLDRDLVDTEAFF. The CDR3 region has the DNA TGTGCCAGCAGCTTAGATCGAGACCTAGTGGACACTGAAGCTTTCTTT. The J gene is TRBJ1-1, the V gene TRBV11-3; D unclear. V was clipped by 0 bases and J by 3 bases, with 14 bases between them. CDR3 length: 16 residues. Germline V CDR1 and CDR2: SGHNT, YENEEA.

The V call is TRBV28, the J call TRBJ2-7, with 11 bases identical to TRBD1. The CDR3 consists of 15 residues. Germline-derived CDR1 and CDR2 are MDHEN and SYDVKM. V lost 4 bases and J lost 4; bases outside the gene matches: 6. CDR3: CASSSRTGGLYEQYF. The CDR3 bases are TGTGCCAGCAGTTCCCGGACAGGGGGCTTGTACGAGCAGTACTTC. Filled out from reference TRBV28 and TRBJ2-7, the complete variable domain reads DVKVTQSSRYLVKRTGEKVFLECVQDMDHENMFWYRQDPGLGLRLIYFSYDVKMKEKGDIPEGYSVSREKKERFSLILESASTNQTSMYLCASSSRTGGLYEQYFGPGTRLTVT.

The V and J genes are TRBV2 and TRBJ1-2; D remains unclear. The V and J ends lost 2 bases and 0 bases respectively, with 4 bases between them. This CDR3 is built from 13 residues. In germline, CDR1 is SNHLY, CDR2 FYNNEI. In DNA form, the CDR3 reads TGTGCCAGCAGTGAAAAGCCTAACTATGGCTACACCTTC. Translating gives CASSEKPNYGYTF.

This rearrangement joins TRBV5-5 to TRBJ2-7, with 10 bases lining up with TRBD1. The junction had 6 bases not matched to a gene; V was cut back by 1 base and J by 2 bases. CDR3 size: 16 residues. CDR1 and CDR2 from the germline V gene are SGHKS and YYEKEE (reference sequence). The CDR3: CASSLSGDRGAYEQYF. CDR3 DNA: TGTGCCAGCAGCTTGAGCGGGGACAGGGGCGCCTACGAGCAGTACTTC.

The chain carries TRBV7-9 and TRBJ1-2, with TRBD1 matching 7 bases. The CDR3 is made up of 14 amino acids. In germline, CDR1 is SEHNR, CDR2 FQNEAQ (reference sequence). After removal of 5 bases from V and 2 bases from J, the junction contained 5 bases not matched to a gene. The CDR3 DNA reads TGTGCCAGCAGCCAGACGACAGGGAACTATGGCTACACCTTC. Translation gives CASSQTTGNYGYTF.

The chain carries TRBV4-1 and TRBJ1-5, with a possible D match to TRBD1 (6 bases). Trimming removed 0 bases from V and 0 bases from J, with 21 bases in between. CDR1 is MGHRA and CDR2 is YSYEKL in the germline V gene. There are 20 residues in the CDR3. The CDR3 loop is CASSQERRTEGVHSNQPQHF. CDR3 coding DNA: TGCGCCAGCAGCCAAGAGCGGAGGACAGAAGGAGTCCATAGCAATCAGCCCCAGCATTTT.

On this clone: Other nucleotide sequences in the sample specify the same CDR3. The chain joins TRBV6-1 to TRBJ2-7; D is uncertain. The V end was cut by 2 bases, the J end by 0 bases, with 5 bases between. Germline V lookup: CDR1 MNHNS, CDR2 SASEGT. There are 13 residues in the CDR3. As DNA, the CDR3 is TGTGCCAGCAGTGAACGCAGCTCCTACGAGCAGTACTTC. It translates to CASSERSSYEQYF.

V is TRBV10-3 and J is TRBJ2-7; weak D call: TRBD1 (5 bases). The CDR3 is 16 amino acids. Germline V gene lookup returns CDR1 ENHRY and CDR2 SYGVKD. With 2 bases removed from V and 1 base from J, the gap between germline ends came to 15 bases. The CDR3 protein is CAISEADSYTSYEQYF. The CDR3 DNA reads TGTGCCATCAGTGAGGCTGACAGTTATACATCCTACGAGCAGTACTTC.

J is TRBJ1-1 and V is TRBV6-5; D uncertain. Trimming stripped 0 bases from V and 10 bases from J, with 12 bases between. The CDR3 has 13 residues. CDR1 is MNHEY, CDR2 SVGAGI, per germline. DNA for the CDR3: TGTGCCAGCAGTTACTCGGTTGGAGAAGCAGCTTTCTTT. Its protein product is CASSYSVGEAAFF.

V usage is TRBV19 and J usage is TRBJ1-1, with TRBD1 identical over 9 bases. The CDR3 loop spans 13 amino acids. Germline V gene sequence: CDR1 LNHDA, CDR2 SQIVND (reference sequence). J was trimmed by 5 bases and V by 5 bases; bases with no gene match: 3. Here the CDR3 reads CASSFDRGTEAFF. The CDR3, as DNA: TGTGCCAGTAGTTTCGACAGGGGGACTGAAGCTTTCTTT.

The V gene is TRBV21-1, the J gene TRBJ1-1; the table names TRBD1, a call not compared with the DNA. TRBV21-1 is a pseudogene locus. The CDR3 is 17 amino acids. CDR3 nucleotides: TGTGCCAGCAGCAAACACAGGAGGCCCCAGGGGTATATAGAAGCTTTCTTT. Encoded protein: CASSKHRRPQGYIEAFF.

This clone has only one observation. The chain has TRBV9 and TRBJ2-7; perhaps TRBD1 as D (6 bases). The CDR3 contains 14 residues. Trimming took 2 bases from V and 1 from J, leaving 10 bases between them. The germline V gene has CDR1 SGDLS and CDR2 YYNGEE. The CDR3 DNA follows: TGTGCCAGCAGCGTTCCGGGACAATCCTACGAGCAGTACTTC. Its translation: CASSVPGQSYEQYF.

The CDR3 spells CASSPGGAGQPQHF. The CDR3 DNA reads as TGCGCCAGCAGCCCGGGAGGGGCGGGACAGCCCCAGCATTTT. The chain employs TRBV5-1 and TRBJ1-5, with D perhaps TRBD1 (5 bases). The CDR3 extends over 14 amino acids. V was clipped by 4 bases and J by 7 bases, with 15 bases between them. Per the germline V gene, CDR1 is SGHRS and CDR2 is YFSETQ.

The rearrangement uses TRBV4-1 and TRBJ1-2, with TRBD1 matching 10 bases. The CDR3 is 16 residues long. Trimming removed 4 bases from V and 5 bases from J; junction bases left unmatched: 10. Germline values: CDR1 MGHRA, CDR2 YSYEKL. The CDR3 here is CASSLFGQGEKYGYTF. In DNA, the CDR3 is TGCGCCAGCAGCCTCTTCGGACAGGGGGAAAAGTATGGCTACACCTTC.

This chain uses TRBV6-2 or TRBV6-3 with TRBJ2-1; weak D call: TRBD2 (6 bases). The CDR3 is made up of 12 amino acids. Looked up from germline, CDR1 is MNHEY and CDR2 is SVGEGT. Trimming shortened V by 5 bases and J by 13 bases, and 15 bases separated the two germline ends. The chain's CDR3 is CASSQSQLAQFF. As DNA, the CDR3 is TGTGCCAGCAGTCAATCCCAACTAGCCCAGTTCTTC.

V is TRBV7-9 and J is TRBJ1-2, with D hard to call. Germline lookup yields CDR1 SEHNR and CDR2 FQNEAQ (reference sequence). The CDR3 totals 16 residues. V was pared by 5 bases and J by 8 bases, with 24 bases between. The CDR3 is CASSPHLRWRVGGYTF. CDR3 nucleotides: TGTGCCAGCAGCCCCCATTTAAGGTGGCGGGTAGGCGGCTACACCTTC.

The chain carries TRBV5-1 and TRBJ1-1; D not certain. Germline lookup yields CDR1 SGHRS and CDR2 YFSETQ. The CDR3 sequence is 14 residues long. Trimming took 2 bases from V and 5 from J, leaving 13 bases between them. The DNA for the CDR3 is TGCGCCAGCAGCTTAGCAGGAGGTAGGACTGAAGCTTTCTTT. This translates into CASSLAGGRTEAFF.